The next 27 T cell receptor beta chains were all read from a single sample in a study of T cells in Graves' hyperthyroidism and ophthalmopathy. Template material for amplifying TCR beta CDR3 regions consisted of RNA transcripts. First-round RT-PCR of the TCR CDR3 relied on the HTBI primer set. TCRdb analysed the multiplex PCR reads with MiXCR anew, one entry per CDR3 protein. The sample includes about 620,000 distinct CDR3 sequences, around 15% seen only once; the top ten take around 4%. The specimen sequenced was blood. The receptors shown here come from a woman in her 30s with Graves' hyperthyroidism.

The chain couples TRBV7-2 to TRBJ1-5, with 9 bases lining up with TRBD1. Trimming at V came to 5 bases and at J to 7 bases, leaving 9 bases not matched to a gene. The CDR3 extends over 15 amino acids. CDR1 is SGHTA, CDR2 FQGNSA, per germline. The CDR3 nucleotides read TGTGCCAGCAGCCCCGGGACAGGGTCAGGGCAGCCCCAGCATTTT. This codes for CASSPGTGSGQPQHF.

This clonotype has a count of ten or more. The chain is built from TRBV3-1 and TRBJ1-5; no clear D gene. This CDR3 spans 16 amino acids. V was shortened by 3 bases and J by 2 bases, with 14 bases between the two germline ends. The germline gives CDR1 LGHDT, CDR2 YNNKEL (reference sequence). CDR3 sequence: CASSQTQNGGNQPQHF. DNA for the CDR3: TGTGCCAGCAGCCAGACCCAGAATGGTGGCAATCAGCCCCAGCATTTT.

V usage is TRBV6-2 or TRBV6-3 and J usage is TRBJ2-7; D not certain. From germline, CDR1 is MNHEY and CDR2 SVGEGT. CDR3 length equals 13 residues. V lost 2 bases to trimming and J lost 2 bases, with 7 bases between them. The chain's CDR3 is CASSYDQPYEQYF. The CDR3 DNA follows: TGTGCCAGCAGTTACGACCAGCCCTACGAGCAGTACTTC.

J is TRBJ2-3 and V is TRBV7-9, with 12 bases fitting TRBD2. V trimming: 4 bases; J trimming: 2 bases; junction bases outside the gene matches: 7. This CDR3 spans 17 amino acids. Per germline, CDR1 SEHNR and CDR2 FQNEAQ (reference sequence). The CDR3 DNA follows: TGTGCCAGCAGCTCGGGGACTAGCGGGCTCTTCACAGATACGCAGTATTTT. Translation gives CASSSGTSGLFTDTQYF.

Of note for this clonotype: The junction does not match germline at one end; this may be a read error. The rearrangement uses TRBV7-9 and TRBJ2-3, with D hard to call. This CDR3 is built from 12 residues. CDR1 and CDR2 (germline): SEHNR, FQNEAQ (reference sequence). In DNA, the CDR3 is TGTGCCAGCAGCTTTCGCCCAGATACGCGGTATTTT. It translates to CASSFRPDTRYF.

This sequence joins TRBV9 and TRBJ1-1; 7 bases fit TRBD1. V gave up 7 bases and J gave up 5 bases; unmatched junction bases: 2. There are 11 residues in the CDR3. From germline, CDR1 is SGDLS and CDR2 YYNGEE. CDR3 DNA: TGTGCCAGCGGGACAGATACTGAAGCTTTCTTT. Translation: CASGTDTEAFF.

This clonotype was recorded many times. The CDR3 sequence is CAWRLGDGYTF. CDR3 nucleotide sequence: TGTGCCTGGAGATTAGGCGATGGCTACACCTTC. The chain couples TRBV30 to TRBJ1-2; D remains ambiguous. Looked up from germline, CDR1 is GTSNPN and CDR2 is SVGIG (reference sequence). Deletions cut 3 bases from V and 6 bases from J, with 8 bases between. The CDR3 extends over 11 amino acids.

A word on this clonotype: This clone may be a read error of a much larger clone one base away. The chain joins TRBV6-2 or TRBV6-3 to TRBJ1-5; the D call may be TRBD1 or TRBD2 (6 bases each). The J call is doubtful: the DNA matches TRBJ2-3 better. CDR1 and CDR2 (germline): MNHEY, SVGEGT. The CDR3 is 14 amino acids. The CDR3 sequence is CATRGVYSNQPQYF. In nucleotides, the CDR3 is TGTGCCACTAGGGGGGTTTATAGCAATCAGCCCCAGTATTTT.

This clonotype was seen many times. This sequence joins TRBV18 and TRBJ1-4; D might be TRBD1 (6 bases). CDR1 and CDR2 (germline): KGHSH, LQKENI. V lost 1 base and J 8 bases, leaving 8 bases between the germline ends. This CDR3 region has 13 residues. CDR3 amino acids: CASSPQGGEKLFF. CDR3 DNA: TGTGCCAGCTCACCACAGGGGGGAGAAAAACTGTTTTTT. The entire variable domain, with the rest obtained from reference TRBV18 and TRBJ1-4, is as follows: NAGVMQNPRHLVRRRGQEARLRCSPMKGHSHVYWYRQLPEEGLKFMVYLQKENIIDESGMPKERFSAEFPKEGPSILRIQQVVRGDSAAYFCASSPQGGEKLFFGSGTQLSVL.

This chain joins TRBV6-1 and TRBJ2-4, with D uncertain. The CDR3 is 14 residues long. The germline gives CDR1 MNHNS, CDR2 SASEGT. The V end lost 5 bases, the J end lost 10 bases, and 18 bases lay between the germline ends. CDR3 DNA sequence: TGTGCCAGCAGTTCCACGGTCTCACGGATTATTCAGTACTTC. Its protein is CASSSTVSRIIQYF.

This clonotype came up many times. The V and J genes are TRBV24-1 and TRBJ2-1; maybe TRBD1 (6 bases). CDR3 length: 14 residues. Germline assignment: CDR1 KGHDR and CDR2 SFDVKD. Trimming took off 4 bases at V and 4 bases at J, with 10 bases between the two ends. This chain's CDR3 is CATSEQGQYNEQFF. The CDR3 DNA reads TGTGCCACCAGTGAACAGGGTCAGTACAATGAGCAGTTCTTC.

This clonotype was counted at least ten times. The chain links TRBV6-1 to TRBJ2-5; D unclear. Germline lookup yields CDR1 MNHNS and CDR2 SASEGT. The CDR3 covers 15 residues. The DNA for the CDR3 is TGTGCGCCAGCGAGGCAGAGAGAAATAAAAGAGACCCAGTACTTC. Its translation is CAPARQREIKETQYF.

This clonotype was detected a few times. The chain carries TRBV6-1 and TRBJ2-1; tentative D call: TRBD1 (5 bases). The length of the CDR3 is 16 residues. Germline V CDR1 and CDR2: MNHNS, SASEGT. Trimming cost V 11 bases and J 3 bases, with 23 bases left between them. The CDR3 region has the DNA TGTGCCGGCAACAGAATTCAGGGAAGGAGCTACAATGAGCAGTTCTTC. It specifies CAGNRIQGRSYNEQFF.

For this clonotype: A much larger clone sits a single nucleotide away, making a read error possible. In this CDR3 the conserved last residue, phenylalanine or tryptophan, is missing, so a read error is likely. The CDR3 DNA is TGTGCCAGCAGTTTACCCCCGGGGGTTGGTGGAAACACCATATATCTT. It encodes CASSLPPGVGGNTIYL. The chain uses TRBV28 and TRBJ1-3, with D tentatively TRBD1 (5 bases). Germline V gene sequence: CDR1 MDHEN, CDR2 SYDVKM. The V and J ends lost 2 bases and 3 bases respectively, with 14 bases between them. The CDR3 runs 16 residues.

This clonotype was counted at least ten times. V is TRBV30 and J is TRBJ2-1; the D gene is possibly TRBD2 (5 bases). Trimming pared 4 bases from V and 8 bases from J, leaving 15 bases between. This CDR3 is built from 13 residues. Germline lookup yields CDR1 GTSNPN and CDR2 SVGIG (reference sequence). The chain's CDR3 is CAWKARRTDEQFF. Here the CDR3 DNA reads TGTGCCTGGAAGGCTAGGAGGACCGATGAGCAGTTCTTC.

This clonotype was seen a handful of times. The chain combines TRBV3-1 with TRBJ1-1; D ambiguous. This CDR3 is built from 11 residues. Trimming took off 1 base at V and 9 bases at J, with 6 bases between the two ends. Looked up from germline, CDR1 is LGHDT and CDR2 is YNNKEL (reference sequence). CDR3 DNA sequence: TGTGCCAGCAGCCAAGGCGGGAAAGCTTTCTTT. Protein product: CASSQGGKAFF. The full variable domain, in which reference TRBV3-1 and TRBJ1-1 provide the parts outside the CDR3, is DTAVSQTPKYLVTQMGNDKSIKCEQNLGHDTMYWYKQDSKKFLKIMFSYNNKELIINETVPNRFSPKSPDKAHLNLHINSLELGDSAVYFCASSQGGKAFFGQGTRLTVV.

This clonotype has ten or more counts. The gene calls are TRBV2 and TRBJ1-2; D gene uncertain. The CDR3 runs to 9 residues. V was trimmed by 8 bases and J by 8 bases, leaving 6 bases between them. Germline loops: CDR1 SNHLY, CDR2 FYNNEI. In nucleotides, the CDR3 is TGTGCCAGCGTTTTGGGCTACACCTTC. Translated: CASVLGYTF.

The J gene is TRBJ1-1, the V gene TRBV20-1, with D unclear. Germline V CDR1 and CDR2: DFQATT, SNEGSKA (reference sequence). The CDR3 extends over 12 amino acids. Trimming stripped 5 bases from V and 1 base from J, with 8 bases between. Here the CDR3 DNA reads TGCAGTGCTCTCTCGGGGAACACTGAAGCTTTCTTT. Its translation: CSALSGNTEAFF.

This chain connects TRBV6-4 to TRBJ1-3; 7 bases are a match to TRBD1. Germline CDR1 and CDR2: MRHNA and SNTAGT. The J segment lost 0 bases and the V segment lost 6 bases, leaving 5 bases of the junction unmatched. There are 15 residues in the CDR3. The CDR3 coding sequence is TGTGCCAGCAGGGGACAGCTTCCCTCTGGAAACACCATATATTTT. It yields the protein CASRGQLPSGNTIYF.

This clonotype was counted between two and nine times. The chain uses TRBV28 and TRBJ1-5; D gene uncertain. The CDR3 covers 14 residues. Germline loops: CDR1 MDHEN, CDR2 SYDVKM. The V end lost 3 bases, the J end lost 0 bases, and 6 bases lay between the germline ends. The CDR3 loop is CASSFSFSNQPQHF. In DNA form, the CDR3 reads TGTGCCAGCAGTTTTAGCTTTAGCAATCAGCCCCAGCATTTT.

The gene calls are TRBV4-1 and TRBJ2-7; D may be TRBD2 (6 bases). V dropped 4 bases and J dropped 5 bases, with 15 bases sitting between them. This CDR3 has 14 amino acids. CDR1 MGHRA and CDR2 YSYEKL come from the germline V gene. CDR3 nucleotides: TGCGCCAGCAGCCCCGTGTGGACGGGAGACGAGCAGTACTTC. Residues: CASSPVWTGDEQYF.

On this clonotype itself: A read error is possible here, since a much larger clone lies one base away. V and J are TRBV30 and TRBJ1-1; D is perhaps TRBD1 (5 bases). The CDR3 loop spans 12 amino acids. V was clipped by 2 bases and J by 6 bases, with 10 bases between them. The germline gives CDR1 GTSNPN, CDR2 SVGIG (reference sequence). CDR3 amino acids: CAWSRRGSEAFF. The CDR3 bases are TGTGCCTGGAGTAGGCGGGGCTCTGAAGCTTTCTTT.

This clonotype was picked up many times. CDR3 in DNA: TGTGCCAGCAGTTCGGGACCCCTCGTAAACTACGAGCAGTACTTC. Its protein product is CASSSGPLVNYEQYF. The rearrangement links TRBV28 to TRBJ2-7, with D perhaps given as TRBD1 or TRBD2 (5 bases each). CDR1 and CDR2 (germline): MDHEN, SYDVKM. This CDR3 region has 15 residues. V was trimmed by 4 bases and J by 3 bases, leaving 16 bases between them.

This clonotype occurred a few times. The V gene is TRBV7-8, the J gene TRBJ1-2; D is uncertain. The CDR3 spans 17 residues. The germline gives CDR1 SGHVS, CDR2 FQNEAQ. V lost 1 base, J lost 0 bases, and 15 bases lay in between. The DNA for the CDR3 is TGTGCCAGCAGCTTAGTAAGGGTCAGTAGGCCTAACTATGGCTACACCTTC. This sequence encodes CASSLVRVSRPNYGYTF.

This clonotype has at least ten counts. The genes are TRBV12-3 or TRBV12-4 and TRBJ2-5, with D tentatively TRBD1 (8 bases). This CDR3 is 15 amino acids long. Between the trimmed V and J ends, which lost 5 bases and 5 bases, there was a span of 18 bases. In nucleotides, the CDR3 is TGTGCCAGCAGTCCAGGACAGGGAGGGGGGGAGACCCAGTACTTC. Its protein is CASSPGQGGGETQYF.

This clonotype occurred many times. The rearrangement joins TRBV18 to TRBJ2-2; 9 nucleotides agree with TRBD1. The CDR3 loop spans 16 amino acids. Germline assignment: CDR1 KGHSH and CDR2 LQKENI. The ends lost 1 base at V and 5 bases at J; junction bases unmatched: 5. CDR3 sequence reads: CASSPRSQGATGELFF. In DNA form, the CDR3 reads TGTGCCAGCTCACCACGTTCACAGGGGGCTACCGGGGAGCTGTTTTTT.

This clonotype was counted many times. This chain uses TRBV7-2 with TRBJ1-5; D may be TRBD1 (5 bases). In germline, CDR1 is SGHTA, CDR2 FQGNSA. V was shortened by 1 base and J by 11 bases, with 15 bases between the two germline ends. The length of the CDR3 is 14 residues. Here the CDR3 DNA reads TGTGCCAGCAGCTTAGACAGGACCAGAACGTCCCAGCATTTT. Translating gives CASSLDRTRTSQHF.